This TCR beta chain originates from a study of blood T cell repertoires in COVID-19 (dated by TCRdb to the early 2020s). Regarding the study in general: The collaborator samples originated in the United States, Italy and Spain and spanned the acute and convalescent phases of COVID-19. Samples were obtained from the ongoing ImmuneRACE study (first 160 participants) and from 1,000 to 1,500 subjects provided by 6 global collaborators. The material from the prospective study consisted of cDNA or gDNA derived from T cells, B-cell-depleted T cells, or PBMCs. The repertoires were made available in a free public database intended to serve as a resource for research on the immune response to SARS-CoV-2. The sample metadata nearly always contained a de-identified subject ID, COVID-19 status, age in years and sex. Subjects who had been exposed to COVID-19, were actively infected with it, or had recovered from it provided the deeply sampled blood TCRbeta repertoires that made up the dataset. Where HLA class I and class II types were available, the types were taken from metadata supplied by the sample provider, not from assay-based typing.

The collaborating institutions used their own protocols to collect whole blood in K2EDTA tubes. For TCRbeta analysis, collaborator samples were shipped as frozen whole blood, as isolated PBMCs, or as DNA extracted from either sample type. TCRbeta CDR3 regions were amplified from genomic DNA by means of the immunoSEQ Assay, a bias-controlled multiplex PCR. In the authors' own workflow: Nucleated cell counts per sample were estimated from amplification of reference gene primers within the assay. To quantify the absolute abundance of each unique TCRbeta CDR3 rearrangement, sequence reads were collapsed and filtered. Productive Simpson clonality was computed per sample as the square root of Simpson's diversity index over productive rearrangements. TCRdb retrieved this table from immuneACCESS and kept in-frame rearrangements only. Not all clones are present; in checked studies, unresolved V genes account for under half, and no reason is known for the remainder. The V and J calls and the clone size are those of that table, but D and trimming were determined from the DNA. For this sample the table gives a few hundred thousand clones, of which roughly 86% were detected only once. The top ten hold around 3% of the sample.

In the case of this clone: Its recognized antigen is unknown. No base qualities exist here, and no much larger clone lies one base off it. Other DNA sequences within the sample encode an identical CDR3.

Findings and caveats that apply to the study as a whole: The quantity of clinical and demographic metadata differed by source and by participant and was supplied without curation.

The TCR originated in a human donor in a cohort sampled during active COVID-19. Sequenced sample: peripheral blood.

The DNA sequence reads TGCGCCAGCAGCTTGGGGACAGGGGGCAATGAGCAGTTCTTC. The encoded protein is CASSLGTGGNEQFF. Recombination joined TRBV5-1 with TRBJ2-1; 10 junctional bases match TRBD1. Via the germline V gene, CDR1 is SGHRS and CDR2 YFSETQ. The CDR3 sequence holds 14 residues, the cysteine and phenylalanine included. Solely the CDR3 DNA is kept, with 42 bases framed from the first base. Here V drops 0 bases and J drops 6 bases, and the junction holds 0 bases not matched to any gene. Beyond the CDR3, the reference TRBV5-1 and TRBJ2-1 genes provide the residues; the full variable domain reads: KAGVTQTPRYLIKTRGQQVTLSCSPISGHRSVSWYQQTPGQGLQFLFEYFSETQRNKGNFPGRFSGRQFSNSRSEMNVSTLELGDSALYLCASSLGTGGNEQFFGPGTRLTVL.